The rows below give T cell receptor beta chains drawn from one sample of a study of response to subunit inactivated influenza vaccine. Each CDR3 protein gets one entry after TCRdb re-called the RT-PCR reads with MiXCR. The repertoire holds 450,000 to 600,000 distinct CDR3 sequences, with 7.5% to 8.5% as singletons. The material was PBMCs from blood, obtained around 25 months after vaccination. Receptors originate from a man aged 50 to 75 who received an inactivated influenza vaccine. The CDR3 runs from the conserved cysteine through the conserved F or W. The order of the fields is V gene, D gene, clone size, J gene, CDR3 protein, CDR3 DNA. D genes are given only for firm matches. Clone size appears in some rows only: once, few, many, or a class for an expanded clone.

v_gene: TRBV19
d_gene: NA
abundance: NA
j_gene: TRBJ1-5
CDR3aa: CASSPGQSWQPQHF
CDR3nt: TGTGCCAGTAGCCCCGGACAGTCATGGCAGCCCCAGCATTTT

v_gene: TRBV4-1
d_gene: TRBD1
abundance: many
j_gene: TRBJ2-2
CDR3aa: CASSQRRVGTVNTGELFF
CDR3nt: TGCGCCAGCAGCCAAAGAAGGGTTGGGACAGTGAACACCGGGGAGCTGTTTTTT

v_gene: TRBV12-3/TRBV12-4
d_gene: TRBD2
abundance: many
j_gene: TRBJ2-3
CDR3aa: CASSSLLAGGTDTQYF
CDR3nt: TGTGCCAGCAGTTCTCTACTAGCGGGAGGAACAGATACGCAGTATTTT

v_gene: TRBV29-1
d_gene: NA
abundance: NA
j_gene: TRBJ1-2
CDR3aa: CSALDSPYSYTF
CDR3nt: TGCAGCGCTCTTGACAGTCCCTATAGCTACACCTTC

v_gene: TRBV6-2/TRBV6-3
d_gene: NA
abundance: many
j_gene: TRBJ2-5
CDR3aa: CASSYLPGKETQYF
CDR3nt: TGTGCCAGCAGTTACCTACCGGGGAAGGAGACCCAGTACTTC

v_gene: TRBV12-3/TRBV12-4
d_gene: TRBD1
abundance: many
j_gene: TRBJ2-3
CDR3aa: CASSFSIQTGGVTDTQYF
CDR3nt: TGTGCCAGCAGTTTCTCCATCCAGACAGGGGGAGTGACAGATACGCAGTATTTT

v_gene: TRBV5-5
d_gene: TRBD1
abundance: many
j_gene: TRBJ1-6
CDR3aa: CASSFSGTGGSPLHF
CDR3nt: TGTGCCAGCAGCTTCTCCGGGACAGGAGGTTCACCCCTCCACTTT

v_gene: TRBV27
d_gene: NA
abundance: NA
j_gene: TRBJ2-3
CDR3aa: CASSPFTSFTTDTQYF
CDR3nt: TGTGCCAGCAGTCCCTTCACTAGCTTTACCACAGATACGCAGTATTTT

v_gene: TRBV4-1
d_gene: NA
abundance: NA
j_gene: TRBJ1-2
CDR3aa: CASSQGYSLYGYTF
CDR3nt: TGCGCCAGCAGCCAAGGTTACAGTTTGTATGGCTACACCTTC

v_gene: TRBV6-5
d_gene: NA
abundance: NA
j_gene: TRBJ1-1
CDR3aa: CASSYGVMNTEAFF
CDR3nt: TGTGCCAGCAGTTACGGGGTGATGAACACTGAAGCTTTCTTT

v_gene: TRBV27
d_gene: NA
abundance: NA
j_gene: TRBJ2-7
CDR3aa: CARLSRGGARDYEQYF
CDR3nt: TGTGCCAGACTTTCACGAGGGGGGGCGAGGGATTACGAGCAGTACTTC

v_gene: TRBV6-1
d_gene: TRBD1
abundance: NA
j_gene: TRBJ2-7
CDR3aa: CASGGQGGLEQYF
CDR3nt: TGTGCCAGCGGAGGACAGGGGGGTTTGGAGCAGTACTTC

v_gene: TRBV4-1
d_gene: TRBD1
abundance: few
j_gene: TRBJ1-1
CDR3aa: CASSRGQGSLAFF
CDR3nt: TGCGCCAGCAGCAGGGGACAGGGAAGTCTGGCTTTCTTT

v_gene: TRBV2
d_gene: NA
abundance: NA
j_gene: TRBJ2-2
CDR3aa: CASSGPGTNTGELFF
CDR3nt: TGTGCCAGCAGTGGACCAGGCACGAACACCGGGGAGCTGTTTTTT

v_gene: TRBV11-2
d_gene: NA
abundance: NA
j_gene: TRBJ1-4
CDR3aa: CASTFGPFGKLFF
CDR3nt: TGTGCCAGCACCTTTGGGCCCTTCGGTAAACTGTTTTTT

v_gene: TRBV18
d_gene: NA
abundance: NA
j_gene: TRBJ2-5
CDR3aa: CASSPLGNQETQYF
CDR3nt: TGTGCCAGCTCACCACTGGGCAACCAAGAGACCCAGTACTTC

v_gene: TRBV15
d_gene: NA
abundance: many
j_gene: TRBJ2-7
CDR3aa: CATSTRGRESVNEQYF
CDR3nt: TGTGCCACCAGCACCCGGGGCAGGGAGAGCGTAAACGAGCAGTACTTC

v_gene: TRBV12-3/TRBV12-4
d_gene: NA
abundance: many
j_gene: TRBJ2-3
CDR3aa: CASSSQRDTQYF
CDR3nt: TGTGCCAGCAGTTCACAGCGAGATACGCAGTATTTT

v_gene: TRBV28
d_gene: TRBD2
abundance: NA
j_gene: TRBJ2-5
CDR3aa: CASSFHVGVAGGKETQYF
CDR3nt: TGTGCCAGCAGTTTCCACGTAGGGGTAGCGGGAGGAAAAGAGACCCAGTACTTC

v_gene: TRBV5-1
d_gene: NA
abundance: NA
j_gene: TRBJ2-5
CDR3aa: CASSKDGILKTQYF
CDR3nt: TGCGCCAGCAGCAAGGACGGAATTCTGAAGACCCAGTACTTC

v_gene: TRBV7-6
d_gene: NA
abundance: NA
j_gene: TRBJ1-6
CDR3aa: CASSLERKFNSPLHF
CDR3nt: TGTGCCAGCAGCTTAGAACGCAAATTTAATTCACCCCTCCACTTT

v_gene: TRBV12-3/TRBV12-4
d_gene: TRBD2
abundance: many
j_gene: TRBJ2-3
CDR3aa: CASSLSAGGRNTQYF
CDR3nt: TGTGCCAGCAGTTTGAGTGCGGGGGGGAGGAATACGCAGTATTTT

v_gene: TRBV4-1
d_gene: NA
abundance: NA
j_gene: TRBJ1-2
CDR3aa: CASSQPSGGFYGYTF
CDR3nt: TGCGCCAGCAGCCAACCTTCGGGGGGCTTCTATGGCTACACCTTC

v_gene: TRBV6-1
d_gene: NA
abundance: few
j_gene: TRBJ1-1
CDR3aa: CASSTWDFGYTEAFF
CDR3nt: TGTGCCAGCAGCACCTGGGACTTCGGTTACACTGAAGCTTTCTTT

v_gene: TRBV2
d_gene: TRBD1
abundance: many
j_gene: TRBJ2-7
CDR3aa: CASSAGQGLEQYF
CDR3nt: TGTGCCAGCAGTGCGGGACAGGGCCTCGAGCAGTACTTC

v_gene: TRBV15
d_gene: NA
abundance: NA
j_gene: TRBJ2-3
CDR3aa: CATSDKSWLGTDTQYF
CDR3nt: TGTGCCACCAGCGACAAGAGTTGGTTGGGCACAGATACGCAGTATTTT

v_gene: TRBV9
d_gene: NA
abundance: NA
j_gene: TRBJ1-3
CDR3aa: CASSVGSLHSGNTIYF
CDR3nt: TGTGCCAGCAGCGTGGGCAGCCTTCACTCTGGAAACACCATATATTTT

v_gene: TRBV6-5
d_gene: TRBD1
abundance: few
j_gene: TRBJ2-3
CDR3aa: CASSYRGQGTDTQYF
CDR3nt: TGTGCCAGCAGTTACCGAGGACAGGGCACAGATACGCAGTATTTT

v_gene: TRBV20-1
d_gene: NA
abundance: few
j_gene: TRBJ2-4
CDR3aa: CSARGQLLAKNIQYF
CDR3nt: TGCAGTGCTAGAGGACAGCTTTTAGCCAAAAACATTCAGTACTTC

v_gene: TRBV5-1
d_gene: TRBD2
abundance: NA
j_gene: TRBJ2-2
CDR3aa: CASSPGSSGPHTGELFF
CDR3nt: TGCGCCAGCAGCCCTGGGTCTAGCGGACCACACACCGGGGAGCTGTTTTTT

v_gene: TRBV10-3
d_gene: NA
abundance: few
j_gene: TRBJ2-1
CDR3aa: CAISDPWGNEQFF
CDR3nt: TGTGCCATCAGTGACCCGTGGGGGAATGAGCAGTTCTTC

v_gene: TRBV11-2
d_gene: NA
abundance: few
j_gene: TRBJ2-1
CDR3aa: CASSASGNRYEQFF
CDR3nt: TGTGCCAGCAGCGCCTCCGGGAACCGATATGAGCAGTTCTTC

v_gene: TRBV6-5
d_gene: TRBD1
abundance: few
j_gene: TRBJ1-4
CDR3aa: CASSYDTGDEKLFF
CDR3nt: TGTGCCAGCAGTTACGATACAGGGGATGAAAAACTGTTTTTT

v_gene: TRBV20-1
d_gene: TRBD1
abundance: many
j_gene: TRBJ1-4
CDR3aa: CSTTLGTGNEKLFF
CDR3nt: TGCAGTACCACTCTAGGGACAGGGAATGAAAAACTGTTTTTT

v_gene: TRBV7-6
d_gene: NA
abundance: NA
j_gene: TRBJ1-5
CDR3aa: CASSADIGNQPQHF
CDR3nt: TGTGCCAGCAGCGCGGACATCGGCAATCAGCCCCAGCATTTT

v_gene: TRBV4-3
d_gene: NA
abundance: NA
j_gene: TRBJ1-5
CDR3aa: CASSQDVGSTQPQHF
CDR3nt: TGCGCCAGCAGCCAAGATGTGGGGTCAACTCAGCCCCAGCATTTT

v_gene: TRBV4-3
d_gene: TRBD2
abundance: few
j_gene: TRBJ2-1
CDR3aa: CASSQDIAGPSYNEQFF
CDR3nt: TGCGCCAGCAGCCAAGATATAGCGGGACCCTCCTACAATGAGCAGTTCTTC

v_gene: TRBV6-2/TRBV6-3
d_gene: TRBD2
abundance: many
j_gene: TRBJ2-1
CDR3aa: CASSPSGRRYNEQFF
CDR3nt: TGTGCCAGCAGCCCTAGCGGGAGACGCTACAATGAGCAGTTCTTC

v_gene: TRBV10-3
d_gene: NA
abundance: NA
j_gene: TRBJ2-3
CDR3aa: CAISESPTSTDTQYF
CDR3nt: TGTGCCATCAGCGAAAGCCCAACGAGCACAGATACGCAGTATTTT

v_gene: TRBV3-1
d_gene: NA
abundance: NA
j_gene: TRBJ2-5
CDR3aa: CASSQDKGLRPRTGETQYF
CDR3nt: TGTGCCAGCAGCCAAGATAAGGGCCTGAGGCCTAGGACGGGGGAGACCCAGTACTTC

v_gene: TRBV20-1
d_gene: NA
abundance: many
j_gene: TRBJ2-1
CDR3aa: CSGHLAYSNEQFF
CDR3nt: TGCAGTGGGCACCTAGCATACAGCAATGAGCAGTTCTTC

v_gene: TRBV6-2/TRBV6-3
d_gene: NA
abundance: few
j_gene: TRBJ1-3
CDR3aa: CASRTSGNTIYF
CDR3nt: TGTGCCAGCAGGACATCTGGAAACACCATATATTTT

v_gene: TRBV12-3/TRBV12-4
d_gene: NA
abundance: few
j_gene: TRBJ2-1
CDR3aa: CASSFYLGNEQFF
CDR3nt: TGTGCCAGCAGTTTTTATCTCGGCAATGAGCAGTTCTTC

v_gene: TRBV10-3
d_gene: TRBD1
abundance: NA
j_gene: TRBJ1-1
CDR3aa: CAIRTGGRTEAFF
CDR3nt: TGTGCCATCAGGACAGGGGGCCGGACTGAAGCTTTCTTT

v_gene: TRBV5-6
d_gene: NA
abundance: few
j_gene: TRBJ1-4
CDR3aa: CASSFDRSEKLFF
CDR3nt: TGTGCCAGCAGCTTTGACAGGTCTGAAAAACTGTTTTTT

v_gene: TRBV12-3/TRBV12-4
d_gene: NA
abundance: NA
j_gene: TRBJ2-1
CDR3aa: CASQSLAYSYNEQFF
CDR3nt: TGTGCCAGCCAGTCTCTAGCGTATTCCTACAATGAGCAGTTCTTC

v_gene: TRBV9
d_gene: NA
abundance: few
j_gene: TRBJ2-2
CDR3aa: CASSSAPSLAAGELFF
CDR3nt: TGTGCCAGCAGCTCCGCCCCGTCACTAGCCGCCGGGGAGCTGTTTTTT

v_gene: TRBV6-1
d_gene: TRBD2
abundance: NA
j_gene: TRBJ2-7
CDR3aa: CASRSGASSYEQYF
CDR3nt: TGTGCCAGCAGGAGCGGGGCAAGTTCCTACGAGCAGTACTTC

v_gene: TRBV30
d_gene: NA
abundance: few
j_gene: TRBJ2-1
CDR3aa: CAGRSYNEQFF
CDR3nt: TGTGCCGGTCGTTCCTACAATGAGCAGTTCTTC

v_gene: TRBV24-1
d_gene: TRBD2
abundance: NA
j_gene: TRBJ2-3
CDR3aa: CATSDPRAGGDTQYF
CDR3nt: TGTGCCACCAGTGATCCGCGAGCGGGAGGGGATACGCAGTATTTT

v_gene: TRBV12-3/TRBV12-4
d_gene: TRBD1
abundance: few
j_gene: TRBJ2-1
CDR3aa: CASSHGQGKWNEQFF
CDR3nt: TGTGCCAGCAGTCACGGACAGGGGAAATGGAATGAGCAGTTCTTC